This TCR beta chain was observed in a study of blood T cell repertoires in COVID-19. Overall study context: Collection of acute and convalescent COVID-19 samples took place in the United States, Italy and Spain. Sample material is recorded as cDNA or gDNA derived from T cells, B-cell-depleted T cells, or PBMCs.

Study processing details: Amplification with reference gene primers provided the estimates of nucleated cell counts. Libraries were prepared by immunoSEQ multiplex PCR; TCRdb keeps only in-frame clonotypes and omits some of them. That table supplies the V and J calls and clone size; D and trimming were determined from the DNA. The sample has roughly 180,000 clones, approximately 84% seen once. CDR3 length: 14 residues. The ends were cut back, 3 bases at V and 5 bases at J, with 10 bases in the middle. From germline, CDR1 is MGHDK and CDR2 SYGVNS. V and J are TRBV25-1 and TRBJ1-4; no clear D gene. The receptor was derived from a human donor in a cohort sampled during active COVID-19. What was sequenced was peripheral blood. As DNA, the CDR3 is TGTGCCAGCAGTGAGGCGGGATTCAATGAAAAACTGTTTTTT. Translated, it gives CASSEAGFNEKLFF.